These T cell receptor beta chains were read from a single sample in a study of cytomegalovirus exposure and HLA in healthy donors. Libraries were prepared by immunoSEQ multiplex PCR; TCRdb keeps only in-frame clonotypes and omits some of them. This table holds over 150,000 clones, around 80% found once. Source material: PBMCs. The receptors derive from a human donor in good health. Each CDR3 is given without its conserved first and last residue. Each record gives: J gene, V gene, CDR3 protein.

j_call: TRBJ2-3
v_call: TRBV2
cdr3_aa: ASRTGSDTQY

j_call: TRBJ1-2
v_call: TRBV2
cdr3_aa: ATRRDRGRENGYT

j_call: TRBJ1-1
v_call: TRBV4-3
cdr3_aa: ASSQDTRRDTGDQGAF

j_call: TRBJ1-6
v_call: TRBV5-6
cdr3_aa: ASSLVQGHNSPLH

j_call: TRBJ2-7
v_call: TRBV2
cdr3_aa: AGRDRVPYEQY

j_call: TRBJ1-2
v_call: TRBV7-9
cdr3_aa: ASSLLGQGLYGYT

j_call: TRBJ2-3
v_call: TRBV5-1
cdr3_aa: ASTLAGGSTDTQY

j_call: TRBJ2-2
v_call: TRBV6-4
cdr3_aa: ASSDSTDTGELF

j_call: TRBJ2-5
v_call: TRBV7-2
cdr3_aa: ASSLRGGLETQY

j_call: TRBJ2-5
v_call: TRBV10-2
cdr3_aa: ASSGVAGVEETQY

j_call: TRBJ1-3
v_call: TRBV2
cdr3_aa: ASCPQGASGNTIY

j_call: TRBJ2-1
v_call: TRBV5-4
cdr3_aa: ASSWDSATSYNEQF

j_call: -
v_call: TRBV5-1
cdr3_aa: ASSIPGTGEYEQY

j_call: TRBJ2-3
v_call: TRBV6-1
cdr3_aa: ASTQGGTSTDTQY

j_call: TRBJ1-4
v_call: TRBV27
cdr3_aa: ASRPTGNSEKLF

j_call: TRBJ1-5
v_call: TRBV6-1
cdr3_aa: ASSEAGGQPQH